Shown below are 18 T cell receptor beta chains from a single sample sequenced in a study of cytomegalovirus exposure and HLA in healthy donors. Here immunoSEQ multiplex PCR was the method, and the copy in TCRdb shows in-frame clones only, minus some. The sample has about 160,000 clones; approximately 96% are singletons. The sample taken for sequencing was PBMCs. These TCRs come from a woman between 18 and 30 years old in good health and CMV-seronegative.

V gene TRBV27 combines with J gene TRBJ1-2; TRBD1 might be the D (5 bases). This CDR3 spans 17 amino acids. CDR1 MNHEY and CDR2 SMNVEV come from the germline V gene (reference sequence). V was pared by 5 bases and J by 2 bases, with 21 bases between. The CDR3 nucleotides read TGTGCCAGCAGTCCCGTCGCGGGGGGACGAGGAAACTATGGCTACACCTTC. Encoded protein: CASSPVAGGRGNYGYTF.

Only one count was recorded for this clone. This chain uses TRBV6-5 with TRBJ2-1; TRBD1 aligns across 8 bases. V was clipped by 5 bases and J by 7 bases; unmatched bases: 4. The CDR3 is made up of 13 amino acids. The germline gives CDR1 MNHEY, CDR2 SVGAGI. The DNA for the CDR3 is TGTGCCAGCAGTATAACAGGGGGTAATGAGCAGTTCTTC. It translates to CASSITGGNEQFF.

This clone has just one count. V and J are TRBV30 and TRBJ1-5; tentatively, D is TRBD1 (6 bases). The V and J ends lost 0 bases and 7 bases respectively, with 10 bases between them. CDR3 size: 13 residues. Germline lookup yields CDR1 GTSNPN and CDR2 SVGIG (reference sequence). The CDR3 nucleotides read TGTGCCTGGAGTGTAGGGGGGGTCCAGCCCCAGCATTTT. It yields the protein CAWSVGGVQPQHF.

This clone has just one count. J is TRBJ2-7 and V is TRBV5-1; 12 nucleotides align to TRBD2. Germline CDR1 is SGHRS and CDR2 is YFSETQ. This CDR3 region has 14 residues. The trim removed 3 bases at V and 5 bases at J, leaving 3 bases unmatched. The CDR3 bases are TGCGCCAGCAGCTCCCGACTAGCGGGGGACGAGCAGTACTTC. Translated: CASSSRLAGDEQYF.

The rearrangement joins TRBV7-2 to TRBJ1-1; D is unclear. The V end was cut by 0 bases, the J end by 5 bases, with 7 bases between. This CDR3 is 13 amino acids long. CDR1 is SGHTA and CDR2 is FQGNSA in the germline V gene. This chain's CDR3 is CASSLASGTEAFF. CDR3 nucleotide sequence: TGTGCCAGCAGCTTAGCGTCGGGTACTGAAGCTTTCTTT.

The chain recombines TRBV9 with TRBJ1-6; 7 bases match TRBD1. Germline CDR1 and CDR2: SGDLS and YYNGEE. This CDR3 contains 14 residues. V lost 1 base to trimming and J lost 5 bases; unmatched junction nucleotides: 0. The CDR3 coding sequence is TGTGCCAGCAGCGTAACAGGGGATAATTCACCCCTCCACTTT. Amino acids: CASSVTGDNSPLHF.

The chain joins TRBV11-3 to TRBJ2-5, with 9 bases fitting TRBD1. Trimming cost V 5 bases and J 1 base; bases outside gene matches: 11. CDR1 SGHNT and CDR2 YENEEA come from the germline V gene. The CDR3 covers 17 residues. The CDR3 reads CASSHGQGIGRQETQYF. CDR3 coding DNA: TGTGCCAGCAGCCACGGACAGGGGATAGGCCGCCAAGAGACCCAGTACTTC.

V is TRBV7-9 and J is TRBJ2-5; TRBD2 aligns across 14 bases. Trimming removed 1 base from V and 0 bases from J; junction bases left unmatched: 1. CDR1 and CDR2 from the germline V gene are SEHNR and FQNEAQ (reference sequence). CDR3 length: 17 residues. CDR3 sequence reads: CASSLGTSGGYQETQYF. The CDR3 DNA reads TGTGCCAGCAGCTTAGGGACTAGCGGGGGGTACCAAGAGACCCAGTACTTC.

This chain uses TRBV27 with TRBJ2-2; 16 bases line up with TRBD2. The germline V gene has CDR1 MNHEY and CDR2 SMNVEV (reference sequence). This CDR3 region has 20 residues. V shed 5 bases and J 7 bases; nucleotides not matched to a gene: 16. In DNA, the CDR3 is TGTGCCAGCAGTACCCCGGGACTAGCGGGGGGGCCTTTCACCCGCGGGGAGCTGTTTTTT. Its protein is CASSTPGLAGGPFTRGELFF.

The V gene is TRBV7-3, the J gene TRBJ2-2; tentative D call: TRBD1 (6 bases). Germline lookup yields CDR1 SGHTA and CDR2 FQGTGA. CDR3 length: 13 residues. The V end was cut by 5 bases, the J end by 6 bases, with 10 bases between. CDR3 protein: CASSPGTSGELFF. Written as DNA, the CDR3 is TGTGCCAGCAGCCCCGGGACATCCGGGGAGCTGTTTTTT. Combining the CDR3 with reference TRBV7-3 and TRBJ2-2 gives the whole variable domain GAGVSQTPSNKVTEKGKYVELRCDPISGHTALYWYRQSLGQGPEFLIYFQGTGAADDSGLPNDRFFAVRPEGSVSTLKIQRTERGDSAVYLCASSPGTSGELFFGEGSRLTVL.

The chain carries TRBV6-5 and TRBJ1-1; D is undetermined. Germline-derived CDR1 and CDR2 are MNHEY and SVGAGI. This CDR3 comprises 13 residues. V lost 4 bases, J lost 0 bases, and 6 bases lay in between. The CDR3 nucleotides read TGTGCCAGCAGTTTAGTCTTGAACACTGAAGCTTTCTTT. This sequence encodes CASSLVLNTEAFF.

The chain carries TRBV15 and TRBJ2-1; no definite D call. Germline V gene lookup returns CDR1 LNHNV and CDR2 YYDKDF (reference sequence). The CDR3 is 17 residues long. Trimming shortened V by 0 bases and J by 3 bases, and 15 bases separated the two germline ends. The CDR3 protein is CATSRDTVEPYYNEQFF. In nucleotides, the CDR3 is TGTGCCACCAGCAGAGATACCGTCGAACCCTACTACAATGAGCAGTTCTTC.

V usage is TRBV6-5 and J usage is TRBJ2-2; 7 nucleotides line up with TRBD1. After removal of 6 bases from V and 5 bases from J, the junction contained 6 bases not matched to a gene. The CDR3 loop spans 14 amino acids. Germline V gene data show CDR1 as MNHEY and CDR2 as SVGAGI. This CDR3 is CASSRDSQTGELFF. CDR3 in DNA: TGTGCCAGCAGCCGGGACAGCCAGACCGGGGAGCTGTTTTTT.

The chain has TRBV19 and TRBJ1-1; D is ambiguous. Germline assignment: CDR1 LNHDA and CDR2 SQIVND (reference sequence). The CDR3 loop spans 13 amino acids. The V gene lost 8 bases and the J gene lost 1 base, with 11 bases spanning the gap. This CDR3 reads CASSHGWNTEAFF. CDR3 in DNA: TGTGCCAGTTCCCACGGGTGGAACACTGAAGCTTTCTTT.

A few counts support this clone. The chain uses TRBV6-5 and TRBJ1-6; weak D call: TRBD1 (6 bases). Looked up from germline, CDR1 is MNHEY and CDR2 is SVGAGI. The germline V and J ends were trimmed by 2 bases and 14 bases, with 19 bases remaining between them. CDR3 length equals 15 residues. The CDR3 DNA reads TGTGCCAGCAGTTACATACGTTCCATAGGGGGAGCCCTCCACTTT. Translating it yields CASSYIRSIGGALHF.

This clone has just one count. The chain uses TRBV6-4 and TRBJ1-5; D is uncertain. The length of the CDR3 is 13 residues. Trimming removed 4 bases at V and 5 bases at J, with 9 bases between. The germline V gene has CDR1 MRHNA and CDR2 SNTAGT. This CDR3 is CASSAGKDQPQHF. CDR3 DNA: TGTGCCAGCAGTGCCGGGAAGGATCAGCCCCAGCATTTT.

The CDR3 DNA reads as TGCGCCAGCAGCCAAGTGGACGGAGGATATAATTCACCCCTCCACTTT. As protein: CASSQVDGGYNSPLHF. V usage is TRBV4-1 and J usage is TRBJ1-6; D is unresolved. There are 16 residues in the CDR3. V was cut by 1 base and J by 4 bases, with 11 bases left in between. From germline, CDR1 is MGHRA and CDR2 YSYEKL.

The gene calls are TRBV30 and TRBJ2-1; 8 bases are shared with TRBD2. Unmatched junction bases numbered 8, after V lost 0 bases and J lost 10 bases. The CDR3 is 14 amino acids. The germline V gene encodes CDR1 GTSNPN and CDR2 SVGIG (reference sequence). CDR3 region: CAWSVSAGVVEQFF. Here the CDR3 DNA reads TGTGCCTGGAGTGTATCAGCGGGGGTGGTCGAGCAGTTCTTC.